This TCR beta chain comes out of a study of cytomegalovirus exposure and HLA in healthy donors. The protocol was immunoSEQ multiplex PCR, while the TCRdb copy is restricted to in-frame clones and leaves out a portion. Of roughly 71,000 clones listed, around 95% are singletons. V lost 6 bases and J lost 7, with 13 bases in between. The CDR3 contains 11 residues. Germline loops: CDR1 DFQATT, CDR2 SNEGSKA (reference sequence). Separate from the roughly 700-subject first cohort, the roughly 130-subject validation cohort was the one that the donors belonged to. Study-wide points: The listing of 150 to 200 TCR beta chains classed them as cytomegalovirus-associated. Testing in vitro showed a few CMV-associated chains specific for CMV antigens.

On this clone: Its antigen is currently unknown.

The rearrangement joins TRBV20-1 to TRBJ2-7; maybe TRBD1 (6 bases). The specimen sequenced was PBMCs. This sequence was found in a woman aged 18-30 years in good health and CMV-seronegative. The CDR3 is CSAVQGWEQYF. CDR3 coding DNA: TGCAGTGCGGTACAGGGATGGGAGCAGTACTTC.